The 2 T cell receptor beta chains below come from one sample, sequenced in a study of cytomegalovirus exposure and HLA in healthy donors. Primers: 60 Vbeta forward and 13 Jbeta reverse. This table comes from immunoSEQ multiplex PCR, and its TCRdb copy is limited to in-frame clones, with some not included. The data show approximately 250,000 clones, roughly 78% seen once. Sequencing was carried out using PBMCs. The receptors shown here come from a boy younger than 18 in good health and CMV-seronegative.

The J gene is TRBJ2-3, the V gene TRBV5-6; 12 bases are shared with TRBD2. The trim removed 3 bases at V and 4 bases at J, leaving 6 bases unmatched. Germline V gene lookup returns CDR1 SGHDT and CDR2 YYEEEE. This CDR3 has 16 amino acids. The CDR3 is CASSSGLAGAADTQYF. In DNA, the CDR3 is TGTGCCAGCAGCTCGGGACTAGCGGGTGCAGCAGATACGCAGTATTTT.

The J gene is TRBJ2-2, the V gene TRBV11-2; 9 bases match TRBD1. The germline V gene encodes CDR1 SGHAT and CDR2 FQNNGV. The CDR3 sequence is 18 residues long. With 0 bases clipped from V and 7 bases from J, the junction kept 12 bases outside the gene matches. CDR3 nucleotide sequence: TGTGCCAGCAGCTTAGACGTTGGAGGGACAGGGCCTTTCGGGGAGCTGTTTTTT. Translation gives CASSLDVGGTGPFGELFF. The variable domain in full, completed from reference TRBV11-2 and TRBJ2-2, reads EAGVAQSPRYKIIEKRQSVAFWCNPISGHATLYWYQQILGQGPKLLIQFQNNGVVDDSQLPKDRFSAERLKGVDSTLKIQPAKLEDSAVYLCASSLDVGGTGPFGELFFGEGSRLTVL.